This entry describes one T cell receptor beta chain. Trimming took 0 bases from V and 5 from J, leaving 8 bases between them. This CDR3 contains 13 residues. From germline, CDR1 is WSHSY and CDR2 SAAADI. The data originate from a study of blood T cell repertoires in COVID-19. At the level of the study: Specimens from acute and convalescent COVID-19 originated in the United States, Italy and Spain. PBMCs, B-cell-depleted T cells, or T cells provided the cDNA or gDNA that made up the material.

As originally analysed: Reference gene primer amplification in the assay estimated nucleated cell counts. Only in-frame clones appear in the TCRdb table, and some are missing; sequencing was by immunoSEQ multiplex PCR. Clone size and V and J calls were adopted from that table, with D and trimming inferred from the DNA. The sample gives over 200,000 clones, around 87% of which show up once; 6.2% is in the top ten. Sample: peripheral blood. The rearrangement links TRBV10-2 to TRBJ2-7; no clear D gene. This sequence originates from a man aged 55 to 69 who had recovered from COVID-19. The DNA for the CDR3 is TGCGCCAGCAGTGAGTCCCTCAGAAACGAGCAGTACTTC. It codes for CASSESLRNEQYF.